This entry is about one T cell receptor beta chain. Its specificity is not known. Sequence at one end of the junction differs from germline and may be a read error. Other DNA sequences in the same sample also yield this CDR3. The sample originates from a study of cytomegalovirus exposure and HLA in healthy donors. Primers: 60 Vbeta forward and 13 Jbeta reverse. Data came from immunoSEQ multiplex PCR; TCRdb stores just in-frame clones and leaves some out. The sample holds 200,000 or so clones, over 75% seen once. CDR3 length equals 16 residues. In germline, CDR1 is SGHVS, CDR2 FQNEAQ. Study-level results: Previously analyzed data showed that most TCR beta V segments were productive at a frequency of about 87% or about 30%. In a later analysis, at a false discovery rate of 0.05, roughly 18,000 TCR beta sequences were associated with HLA alleles.

Sequencing used PBMCs. The V gene is TRBV7-8, the J gene TRBJ1-6; TRBD1 matches at 9 bases. The clonotype originates from a boy aged 2 to 9 in good health and CMV-seronegative. The CDR3: CASSSTPGQGYSPLHF. CDR3 in DNA: TGTGCCAGCAGCTCAACCCCGGGACAGGGTTATTCGCCCCTCCACTTT.